The clone carrying this T cell receptor (beta chain) was recorded many times. This sample was included in a study of T cells in Graves' hyperthyroidism and ophthalmopathy. For the study at large: The initial diagnosis was the point when peripheral blood was collected, ahead of any treatment.

Germline V gene data show CDR1 as SGHAT and CDR2 as FQNNGV. The CDR3 is 14 residues long. The ends lost 5 bases at V and 6 bases at J; junction bases unmatched: 7. Researchers took RNA transcripts and amplified the TCR beta CDR3 regions from them. The TCR CDR3 was amplified in a first-round RT-PCR using the HTBI primer set. TCRdb re-called the multiplex PCR reads with MiXCR, one entry per CDR3 protein. Of about 400,000 distinct CDR3 sequences in the sample, about 15% were seen once. The genes are TRBV11-2 and TRBJ2-1; TRBD1 matches 7 bases. Sequencing was performed on blood. The source of this sequence is a woman in her 30s with Graves' hyperthyroidism. The CDR3 nucleotides read TGTGCCAGCAGCCTCACAGGGGTCGGCAATGAGCAGTTCTTC. Amino acids: CASSLTGVGNEQFF.